These 14 T cell receptor beta chains were sequenced from one sample in a study of radiation and T cells in renal cell carcinoma. Time point here: baseline pretreatment blood. Regarding treatment: 15 Gy SBRT to primary tumor, nephrectomy 4 weeks later. The table came from immunoSEQ multiplex PCR; TCRdb's copy has only in-frame clones and leaves some out. The table has around 140,000 clones, over 80% seen once. The sequencing used blood, collected from a patient whose treatment included radiotherapy and nephrectomy. All receptors come from a woman aged 45-65 years with renal cell carcinoma.

V is TRBV9 and J is TRBJ2-7; 9 nucleotides match TRBD1. CDR3 size: 15 residues. Losses at the gene ends were 2 bases for V and 2 bases for J; bases not matched to a gene: 5. In germline, CDR1 is SGDLS, CDR2 YYNGEE. As DNA, the CDR3 is TGTGCCAGCAGCGTCGGACAGGGGACAACCTACGAGCAGTACTTC. Its protein product is CASSVGQGTTYEQYF.

The chain employs TRBV5-1 and TRBJ2-7, with 7 bases fitting TRBD2. In germline, CDR1 is SGHRS, CDR2 YFSETQ. The J segment lost 2 bases and the V segment lost 0 bases, leaving 17 bases of the junction unmatched. This CDR3 contains 19 residues. The CDR3 nucleotides are TGCGCCAGCAGCTTGGTTCCGGGGGGTCAATCCATCGAGACCTACGAGCAGTACTTC. Protein sequence: CASSLVPGGQSIETYEQYF.

The chain recombines TRBV9 with TRBJ1-3; D call uncertain. The CDR3 is 15 residues long. CDR1 and CDR2 (germline): SGDLS, YYNGEE. V lost 0 bases to trimming and J lost 0 bases, with 7 bases between them. The CDR3 protein is CASSVGANSGNTIYF. CDR3 bases: TGTGCCAGCAGCGTAGGTGCTAACTCTGGAAACACCATATATTTT.

This chain connects TRBV4-3 to TRBJ2-1; 13 bases line up with TRBD2. Germline V gives CDR1 LGHNA, CDR2 YSLEER. The V segment lost 4 bases and the J segment 5 bases; nucleotides outside the gene matches: 14. The CDR3 loop spans 19 amino acids. The CDR3 loop is CASSPRTSGGVGAHNEQFF. CDR3 in DNA: TGCGCCAGCAGCCCCCGGACTAGCGGGGGTGTGGGGGCTCACAATGAGCAGTTCTTC.

J is TRBJ1-5 and V is TRBV7-2, with D maybe TRBD1 (6 bases). Per the germline V gene, CDR1 is SGHTA and CDR2 is FQGNSA. CDR3 length equals 15 residues. The ends were cut back, 6 bases at V and 0 bases at J, with 12 bases in the middle. This chain's CDR3 is CASRGGPYSNQPQHF. The CDR3 coding sequence is TGTGCCAGCAGAGGGGGGCCTTATAGCAATCAGCCCCAGCATTTT. Complete variable domain (other parts from reference TRBV7-2 and TRBJ1-5): GAGVSQSPSNKVTEKGKDVELRCDPISGHTALYWYRQSLGQGLEFLIYFQGNSAPDKSGLPSDRFSAERTGGSVSTLTIQRTQQEDSAVYLCASRGGPYSNQPQHFGDGTRLSIL.

Of note for this clone: The same CDR3 is also encoded by other DNA sequences in this sample. This sequence joins TRBV14 and TRBJ2-5; D is possibly TRBD1 (7 bases). From germline, CDR1 is SGHDN and CDR2 FVKESK. V lost 1 base to trimming and J lost 4 bases, with 10 bases between them. This CDR3 has 14 amino acids. The CDR3 sequence: CASSQGQGGETQYF. The CDR3 nucleotides are TGTGCCAGCAGCCAAGGACAGGGAGGAGAGACCCAGTACTTC.

This clone was seen more than once but under ten times. The V call is TRBV7-9, the J call TRBJ1-2; possibly TRBD1 for D (5 bases). The CDR3 has 15 residues. V gave up 0 bases and J gave up 8 bases, with 16 bases separating them. Germline V gene data show CDR1 as SEHNR and CDR2 as FQNEAQ (reference sequence). CDR3: CASSLAAGTPGGYTF. Here the CDR3 DNA reads TGTGCCAGCAGCTTAGCCGCCGGGACCCCTGGGGGCTACACCTTC.

CDR3 sequence reads: CATGQLGHTIYF. CDR3 DNA: TGTGCCACTGGACAGCTTGGGCACACCATATATTTT. The rearrangement uses TRBV6-5 and TRBJ1-3, with a tentative D call TRBD1 (6 bases). V was pared by 10 bases and J by 8 bases, with 15 bases between. There are 12 residues in the CDR3. Germline V CDR1 and CDR2: MNHEY, SVGAGI.

This clone came up a few times. The chain carries TRBV7-2 and TRBJ2-6; D uncertain. Germline CDR1 is SGHTA and CDR2 is FQGNSA. This CDR3 has 15 residues. V lost 1 base and J lost 1, with 5 bases in between. The CDR3: CASSLDGSGANVLTF. CDR3 sequence (DNA): TGTGCCAGCAGCTTAGACGGATCTGGGGCCAACGTCCTGACTTTC.

This clone was counted a single time. The chain links TRBV5-1 to TRBJ2-5, with D perhaps TRBD1 or TRBD2 (5 bases each). CDR3 size: 13 residues. V was shortened by 3 bases and J by 4 bases, with 10 bases between the two germline ends. Germline V gene data show CDR1 as SGHRS and CDR2 as YFSETQ. CDR3: CASSSGARETQYF. The CDR3 nucleotides read TGCGCCAGCAGCTCCGGGGCCAGAGAGACCCAGTACTTC. Filled out from reference TRBV5-1 and TRBJ2-5, the complete variable domain reads KAGVTQTPRYLIKTRGQQVTLSCSPISGHRSVSWYQQTPGQGLQFLFEYFSETQRNKGNFPGRFSGRQFSNSRSEMNVSTLELGDSALYLCASSSGARETQYFGPGTRLLVL.

The chain has TRBV13 and TRBJ2-5, with 12 bases identical to TRBD2. Losses at the gene ends were 4 bases for V and 9 bases for J; bases not matched to a gene: 15. This CDR3 has 17 residues. Per germline, CDR1 PRHDT and CDR2 FYEKMQ (reference sequence). CDR3 amino acids: CASSSTSGGPLVWAQYF. CDR3 nucleotide sequence: TGTGCCAGCAGCTCGACTAGCGGGGGCCCCCTCGTCTGGGCCCAGTACTTC.

The V call is TRBV4-3, the J call TRBJ1-1; D possibly corresponds to TRBD1 (6 bases). CDR1 and CDR2 (germline): LGHNA, YSLEER. The CDR3 spans 15 residues. Trimming left V 0 bases short and J 4 bases short, with 12 bases between. The CDR3 DNA reads TGCGCCAGCAGCCAAGATATAGGGGGTTCCACTGAAGCTTTCTTT. This encodes CASSQDIGGSTEAFF.

The rearrangement links TRBV4-1 to TRBJ2-7; 8 bases fit TRBD1. CDR3 length: 14 amino acids. Per germline, CDR1 MGHRA and CDR2 YSYEKL. Germline trimming cut 3 bases from V and 2 bases from J; bases unmatched to any gene: 3. In DNA form, the CDR3 reads TGCGCCAGCAGCCATGGACAGGGTACCTACGAGCAGTACTTC. It yields the protein CASSHGQGTYEQYF.

The genes are TRBV4-3 and TRBJ2-5; 7 bases match TRBD2. The ends lost 1 base at V and 5 bases at J; junction bases unmatched: 7. Germline CDR1 reads LGHNA; CDR2 reads YSLEER. The CDR3 is 15 residues long. The CDR3 protein is CASSQGYGREETQYF. CDR3 nucleotide sequence: TGCGCCAGCAGCCAAGGGTATGGGAGGGAGGAGACCCAGTACTTC.